Shown below are 16 T cell receptor beta chains from a single sample sequenced in a study of vaccination and CD4 T cells after COVID-19. Their antigen targets remain unknown. The assay that was used to sequence DNA from cultured CD4+ T cells was the Oncomine TCR Beta short-read assay. TCRdb reanalysed the PCR reads using MiXCR and keeps one entry per CDR3 protein. The sample shows roughly 20,000 distinct CDR3 sequences, around 35% of them seen only once. As for treatment: roughly nine-day PBMC culture with coronavirus spike peptide pools or control peptides (ViraFEST assay). The starting material was CD4+ T cells from blood, cultured in vitro, obtained before SARS-CoV-2 vaccination. These receptors came from a human donor who had recovered from COVID-19.

The V and J genes are TRBV6-5 and TRBJ2-2; TRBD1 might be the D (6 bases). Germline V CDR1 and CDR2: MNHEY, SVGAGI. The V end lost 2 bases, the J end lost 0 bases, and 7 bases lay between the germline ends. CDR3 length: 15 residues. The CDR3 protein is CASSYGTPNTGELFF. DNA of the CDR3: TGTGCCAGCAGTTACGGGACACCGAACACCGGGGAGCTGTTTTTT.

This clonotype was seen a handful of times. V usage is TRBV30 and J usage is TRBJ2-7, with 8 bases matching TRBD1. Germline CDR1 GTSNPN, CDR2 SVGIG (reference sequence). This CDR3 is built from 14 residues. J lost 7 bases, V lost 7 bases, and 15 bases had no gene match. CDR3: CAYSRGQGSGEQYF. CDR3 coding DNA: TGTGCCTACTCCCGAGGACAGGGTTCGGGAGAGCAGTACTTC.

Only a few counts were recorded for this clonotype. The V call is TRBV20-1, the J call TRBJ2-1; D perhaps matches TRBD2 (5 bases). Germline-derived CDR1 and CDR2 are DFQATT and SNEGSKA (reference sequence). V was pared by 7 bases and J by 6 bases, with 16 bases between. There are 13 residues in the CDR3. CDR3 region: CSGDATTSNEQFF. For the CDR3, the DNA is TGCAGTGGTGACGCGACTACGTCCAATGAGCAGTTCTTC.

The chain joins TRBV28 to TRBJ2-7, with TRBD2 identical over 9 bases. Losses at the gene ends were 7 bases for V and 0 bases for J; bases not matched to a gene: 10. The CDR3 spans 16 residues. Germline-derived CDR1 and CDR2 are MDHEN and SYDVKM. The CDR3 DNA follows: TGTGCCAGCACCCCCACGGCTAGCGGGACCTCCTACGAGCAGTACTTC. Translating gives CASTPTASGTSYEQYF. Full variable domain (remainder filled in from reference TRBV28 and TRBJ2-7): DVKVTQSSRYLVKRTGEKVFLECVQDMDHENMFWYRQDPGLGLRLIYFSYDVKMKEKGDIPEGYSVSREKKERFSLILESASTNQTSMYLCASTPTASGTSYEQYFGPGTRLTVT.

The gene calls are TRBV4-3 and TRBJ2-3; TRBD1 might be the D (6 bases). V was shortened by 0 bases and J by 4 bases, with 17 bases between the two germline ends. The CDR3 is 17 residues long. CDR1 is LGHNA and CDR2 is YSLEER in the germline V gene. The CDR3 region has the DNA TGCGCCAGCAGCCAAGATTCGGCAGGGGTGAGGGCAGATACGCAGTATTTT. It specifies CASSQDSAGVRADTQYF.

The chain is built from TRBV20-1 and TRBJ1-5; D remains ambiguous. The CDR3 length is 14 residues. Trimming stripped 0 bases from V and 4 bases from J, with 10 bases between. Germline V gene lookup returns CDR1 DFQATT and CDR2 SNEGSKA (reference sequence). The CDR3 bases are TGCAGTGCTAGAGATCCTTTTAGTAATCAGCCCCAGCATTTT. Translated, it gives CSARDPFSNQPQHF.

This chain uses TRBV20-1 with TRBJ2-3; 7 bases match TRBD1. Losses at the gene ends were 6 bases for V and 4 bases for J; bases not matched to a gene: 4. The length of the CDR3 is 12 residues. The V gene's germline CDR1 is DFQATT and CDR2 SNEGSKA (reference sequence). For the CDR3, the DNA is TGCAGTGCCCGGGACAGCTCAGATACGCAGTATTTT. It yields the protein CSARDSSDTQYF.

This clonotype is deemed medium-sized. J is TRBJ1-2 and V is TRBV6-5; D not certain. V shed 4 bases and J shed 2 bases, with 8 bases lying between them. CDR1 and CDR2 (germline): MNHEY, SVGAGI. CDR3 length: 13 amino acids. This CDR3 reads CASSSGANYGYTF. In DNA, the CDR3 is TGTGCCAGCAGTTCTGGCGCCAACTATGGCTACACCTTC.

This clonotype was observed a handful of times. The rearrangement uses TRBV7-9 and TRBJ2-3; TRBD1 agrees at 8 bases. This CDR3 contains 14 residues. Germline lookup yields CDR1 SEHNR and CDR2 FQNEAQ (reference sequence). V shed 4 bases and J 1 base; nucleotides not matched to a gene: 1. Here the CDR3 DNA reads TGTGCCAGCAGCTCGGACAGGGGCACAGATACGCAGTATTTT. Translated, it gives CASSSDRGTDTQYF.

The chain employs TRBV18 and TRBJ2-1, with D perhaps matching TRBD2 (5 bases). Germline V lookup: CDR1 KGHSH, CDR2 LQKENI. The V gene lost 6 bases and the J gene lost 4 bases, with 10 bases spanning the gap. There are 13 residues in the CDR3. CDR3 in DNA: TGTGCCAGCTCCCCCGGCGGGTACAATGAGCAGTTCTTC. Translating gives CASSPGGYNEQFF.

The chain carries TRBV11-1 and TRBJ2-7, with TRBD1 matching over 11 bases. The CDR3 is 16 amino acids. The ends lost 8 bases at V and 4 bases at J; junction bases unmatched: 13. Per the germline V gene, CDR1 is SGHAT and CDR2 is FQDESV (reference sequence). CDR3 DNA sequence: TGTGCCAGCCGTTCCACCGGGACAGGGGGAAGGTACGAGCAGTACTTC. It yields the protein CASRSTGTGGRYEQYF.

This clonotype has only a few counts. This sequence joins TRBV20-1 and TRBJ2-3; D might be TRBD1 or TRBD2, each matching 5 bases. Trimming pared 3 bases from V and 5 bases from J, leaving 21 bases between. This CDR3 spans 16 amino acids. The germline V gene has CDR1 DFQATT and CDR2 SNEGSKA (reference sequence). CDR3 in DNA: TGCAGTGCTAGCTACCCGTCCCCGGGACCTCTAGATACGCAGTATTTT. Protein sequence: CSASYPSPGPLDTQYF.

The chain joins TRBV12-3 or TRBV12-4 to TRBJ2-5; 12 bases line up with TRBD2. The CDR3 loop spans 15 amino acids. The V segment lost 5 bases and the J segment 7 bases; nucleotides outside the gene matches: 8. This chain's CDR3 is CASSPSGGAGRTQYF. The DNA for the CDR3 is TGTGCCAGCAGTCCTAGCGGGGGGGCCGGCCGGACCCAGTACTTC.

The chain has TRBV5-6 and TRBJ1-1; 7 bases match TRBD1. CDR3 length: 14 residues. The germline gives CDR1 SGHDT, CDR2 YYEEEE. V dropped 3 bases and J dropped 0; count of bases not matched to a gene: 2. CDR3 sequence: CASSWGQLNTEAFF. CDR3 sequence (DNA): TGTGCCAGCAGCTGGGGACAGTTGAACACTGAAGCTTTCTTT.

The J gene is TRBJ2-1, the V gene TRBV2; 9 bases agree with TRBD2. Germline CDR1 SNHLY, CDR2 FYNNEI. This CDR3 region has 19 residues. Germline trimming cut 2 bases from V and 4 bases from J; bases unmatched to any gene: 15. The CDR3 loop reads CASSEKWVAGALIYNEQFF. DNA of the CDR3: TGTGCCAGCAGTGAAAAGTGGGTAGCGGGGGCCCTAATATACAATGAGCAGTTCTTC.

This chain uses TRBV5-4 with TRBJ1-2; D uncertain. Looked up from germline, CDR1 is SGHNT and CDR2 is YYREEE (reference sequence). Trimming pared 4 bases from V and 4 bases from J, leaving 20 bases between. The length of the CDR3 is 16 residues. The CDR3 DNA is TGTGCCAGCAGCCCCCGACTGGGAGTAAGGCGCTATGGCTACACCTTC. It yields the protein CASSPRLGVRRYGYTF.